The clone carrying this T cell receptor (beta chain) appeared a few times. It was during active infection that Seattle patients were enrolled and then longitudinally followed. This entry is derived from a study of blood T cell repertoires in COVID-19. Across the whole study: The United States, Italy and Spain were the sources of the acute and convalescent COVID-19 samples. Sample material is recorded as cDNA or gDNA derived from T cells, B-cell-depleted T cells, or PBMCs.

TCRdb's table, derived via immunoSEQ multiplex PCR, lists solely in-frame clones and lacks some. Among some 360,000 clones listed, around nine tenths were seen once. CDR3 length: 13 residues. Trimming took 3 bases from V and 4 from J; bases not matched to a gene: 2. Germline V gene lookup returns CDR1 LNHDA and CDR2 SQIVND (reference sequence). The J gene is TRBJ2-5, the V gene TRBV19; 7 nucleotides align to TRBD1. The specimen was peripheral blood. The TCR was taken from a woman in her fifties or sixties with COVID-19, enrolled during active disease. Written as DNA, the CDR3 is TGTGCCAGTAGTATCCGACAGGGAGAGACCCAGTACTTC. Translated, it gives CASSIRQGETQYF.